These 32 T cell receptor beta chains share one sample of origin, sequenced in a study of T cell responses to AZD1222 COVID-19 vaccine. The assay was immunoSEQ multiplex PCR, and TCRdb's table has in-frame clones only and misses some. The sample consists of tens of thousands of clones, roughly nine tenths of them appearing once. Sequenced material: peripheral blood, taken on day 0 of AZD1222 vaccination. These receptors originate from an adult in good health.

V is TRBV20-1 and J is TRBJ2-7; 9 bases are shared with TRBD2. The CDR3 length is 13 residues. Per the germline V gene, CDR1 is DFQATT and CDR2 is SNEGSKA (reference sequence). The trim removed 3 bases at V and 2 bases at J, leaving 2 bases unmatched. In nucleotides, the CDR3 is TGCAGTGCTAGTGCGGGAGGGCCCTACGAGCAGTACTTC. It encodes CSASAGGPYEQYF.

The chain uses TRBV6-5 and TRBJ1-2, with a tentative D call TRBD1 (5 bases). Trimming cost V 7 bases and J 2 bases, with 17 bases left between them. The CDR3 has 15 amino acids. Germline V gene data show CDR1 as MNHEY and CDR2 as SVGAGI. DNA of the CDR3: TGTGCCAGCACCGGTTCTTGGACAACGAACTATGGCTACACCTTC. It specifies CASTGSWTTNYGYTF.

This sequence joins TRBV19 and TRBJ1-2; TRBD1 aligns across 9 bases. Germline trimming cut 4 bases from V and 3 bases from J; bases unmatched to any gene: 9. Germline loops: CDR1 LNHDA, CDR2 SQIVND (reference sequence). This CDR3 comprises 16 residues. The DNA of the CDR3 is TGTGCCAGTAGTACCAGACCATGGACAGGGGACTATGGCTACACCTTC. Protein product: CASSTRPWTGDYGYTF.

The chain is built from TRBV27 and TRBJ1-6, with D perhaps matching TRBD1 (6 bases). The ends were cut back, 6 bases at V and 5 bases at J, with 14 bases in the middle. CDR1 is MNHEY, CDR2 SMNVEV, per germline (reference sequence). The CDR3 consists of 15 residues. The CDR3 loop is CASSRRDIDNSPLHF. Here the CDR3 DNA reads TGTGCCAGCAGCCGCCGGGACATTGATAATTCACCCCTCCACTTT.

The rearrangement uses TRBV11-2 and TRBJ2-5; either TRBD1 or TRBD2 may supply D (5 bases each). Looked up from germline, CDR1 is SGHAT and CDR2 is FQNNGV. Trimming took off 4 bases at V and 7 bases at J, with 16 bases between the two ends. The CDR3 is 14 residues long. This chain's CDR3 is CASSSRDHEGTQYF. The CDR3 bases are TGTGCCAGCAGCTCCCGGGACCACGAGGGGACCCAGTACTTC.

The chain couples TRBV6-1 to TRBJ1-4, with a possible D match to TRBD1 (5 bases). V was trimmed by 1 base and J by 7 bases, leaving 13 bases between them. The CDR3 sequence is 15 residues long. The V gene's germline CDR1 is MNHNS and CDR2 SASEGT. The CDR3, as DNA: TGTGCCAGCAGTGAAGGTGGGAGGGGCCGTGAAAAACTGTTTTTT. Translation: CASSEGGRGREKLFF.

The DNA of the CDR3 is TGTGCCAGCAGTTCGACAGGGGGATTGAACACTGAAGCTTTCTTT. Residues: CASSSTGGLNTEAFF. The chain uses TRBV27 and TRBJ1-1; 9 nucleotides align to TRBD1. This CDR3 is built from 15 residues. Germline-derived CDR1 and CDR2 are MNHEY and SMNVEV (reference sequence). Losses at the gene ends were 4 bases for V and 0 bases for J; bases not matched to a gene: 3.

CDR3 DNA sequence: TGTGCCAGCAGCTCCGGGACAGGGGCCGAGCAGTACTTC. This translates into CASSSGTGAEQYF. The chain combines TRBV6-5 with TRBJ2-7; 10 bases match TRBD1. Germline CDR1 is MNHEY and CDR2 is SVGAGI. V shed 6 bases and J 6 bases; nucleotides not matched to a gene: 5. The CDR3 extends over 13 amino acids.

The chain carries TRBV28 and TRBJ1-1; a weak D match, TRBD1 (5 bases). V lost 3 bases to trimming and J lost 4 bases, with 12 bases between them. The CDR3 has 14 amino acids. Looked up from germline, CDR1 is MDHEN and CDR2 is SYDVKM. Written as DNA, the CDR3 is TGTGCCAGCAGTTTTGGGGGGTCGGGCACTGAAGCTTTCTTT. It encodes CASSFGGSGTEAFF.

The genes are TRBV27 and TRBJ1-5; TRBD1 matches at 7 bases. Germline trimming cut 4 bases from V and 0 bases from J; bases unmatched to any gene: 9. From germline, CDR1 is MNHEY and CDR2 SMNVEV (reference sequence). This CDR3 is 17 amino acids long. The CDR3 DNA reads as TGTGCCAGCAGTTCGGCCAGGGGGGCATATAGCAATCAGCCCCAGCATTTT. Translating gives CASSSARGAYSNQPQHF.

J is TRBJ2-1 and V is TRBV28, with a tentative D call TRBD2 (7 bases). The germline V and J ends were trimmed by 8 bases and 6 bases, with 14 bases remaining between them. Germline-derived CDR1 and CDR2 are MDHEN and SYDVKM. CDR3 size: 13 residues. This CDR3 is CASWGGPFNEQFF. The CDR3 nucleotides are TGTGCCAGCTGGGGGGGGCCGTTCAATGAGCAGTTCTTC.

The chain is built from TRBV19 and TRBJ2-1; D ambiguous. The CDR3 runs 13 residues. Germline V gene sequence: CDR1 LNHDA, CDR2 SQIVND (reference sequence). V was cut by 3 bases and J by 5 bases, with 8 bases left in between. CDR3 coding DNA: TGTGCCAGTAGTATTGGGCAGAACAATGAGCAGTTCTTC. Amino acids: CASSIGQNNEQFF.

The chain uses TRBV10-3 and TRBJ1-1; unclear D gene. V lost 0 bases, J lost 0 bases, and 8 bases lay in between. The germline V gene has CDR1 ENHRY and CDR2 SYGVKD. The CDR3 is 15 amino acids. In nucleotides, the CDR3 is TGTGCCATCAGTGAGTCGGGGAACCTGAACACTGAAGCTTTCTTT. As protein: CAISESGNLNTEAFF.

This rearrangement joins TRBV27 to TRBJ1-5; the match to TRBD1 covers 7 bases. The CDR3 has 16 residues. Germline V lookup: CDR1 MNHEY, CDR2 SMNVEV (reference sequence). J lost 6 bases, V lost 5 bases, and 13 bases had no gene match. CDR3 bases: TGTGCCAGCAGTCTAGTAGACCTAGGGACAGTTCAGCCCCAGCATTTT. Protein sequence: CASSLVDLGTVQPQHF.

V usage is TRBV28 and J usage is TRBJ2-5; D uncertain. V lost 9 bases to trimming and J lost 5 bases, with 13 bases between them. The CDR3 has 12 amino acids. CDR1 is MDHEN and CDR2 is SYDVKM in the germline V gene. CDR3 DNA: TGTGCCAGTCAAAGGGTGGGGGAGACCCAGTACTTC. Translating gives CASQRVGETQYF. Variable domain in full (rest from reference TRBV28 and TRBJ2-5): DVKVTQSSRYLVKRTGEKVFLECVQDMDHENMFWYRQDPGLGLRLIYFSYDVKMKEKGDIPEGYSVSREKKERFSLILESASTNQTSMYLCASQRVGETQYFGPGTRLLVL.

The chain recombines TRBV5-4 with TRBJ2-7; 9 nucleotides agree with TRBD2. CDR3 length: 18 amino acids. The J segment lost 7 bases and the V segment lost 4 bases, leaving 21 bases of the junction unmatched. Germline CDR1 SGHNT, CDR2 YYREEE (reference sequence). CDR3 in amino acids: CASSLKGASGTHGGEQYF. In DNA, the CDR3 is TGTGCCAGCAGCCTGAAGGGTGCTAGCGGGACTCACGGGGGGGAGCAGTACTTC.

The V and J genes are TRBV28 and TRBJ2-7; a possible D gene is TRBD2 (5 bases). Germline V gives CDR1 MDHEN, CDR2 SYDVKM. V was trimmed by 2 bases and J by 6 bases, leaving 11 bases between them. CDR3 size: 13 residues. The CDR3 loop is CASSLLALGEQYF. CDR3 nucleotides: TGTGCCAGCAGTTTACTAGCTCTTGGCGAGCAGTACTTC. The full variable domain, with the rest looked up from reference TRBV28 and TRBJ2-7, is DVKVTQSSRYLVKRTGEKVFLECVQDMDHENMFWYRQDPGLGLRLIYFSYDVKMKEKGDIPEGYSVSREKKERFSLILESASTNQTSMYLCASSLLALGEQYFGPGTRLTVT.

The V and J genes are TRBV2 and TRBJ1-2; D might be TRBD1 (5 bases). Looked up from germline, CDR1 is SNHLY and CDR2 is FYNNEI. Trimming pared 10 bases from V and 7 bases from J, leaving 16 bases between. This CDR3 has 12 amino acids. The CDR3 loop is CATLGGWAGYTF. The DNA for the CDR3 is TGTGCCACCCTGGGGGGGTGGGCTGGCTACACCTTC.

V and J are TRBV9 and TRBJ2-7; unclear D gene. V lost 3 bases and J 4 bases, leaving 8 bases between the germline ends. This CDR3 has 12 residues. Per the germline V gene, CDR1 is SGDLS and CDR2 is YYNGEE. The CDR3 sequence is CASSADGYEQYF. In DNA, the CDR3 is TGTGCCAGCAGCGCGGACGGGTACGAGCAGTACTTC.

The chain uses TRBV29-1 and TRBJ2-1; D uncertain. CDR3 length equals 14 residues. Germline CDR1 is SQVTM and CDR2 is ANQGSEA. V gave up 4 bases and J gave up 0 bases, with 10 bases separating them. CDR3: CSVVMSNSYNEQFF. The DNA for the CDR3 is TGCAGCGTTGTAATGTCGAACTCCTACAATGAGCAGTTCTTC.

The gene calls are TRBV4-1 and TRBJ2-3; unclear D gene. This CDR3 has 13 amino acids. Germline-derived CDR1 and CDR2 are MGHRA and YSYEKL. With 0 bases removed from V and 4 bases from J, the gap between germline ends came to 5 bases. CDR3 residues: CASSQEEPDTQYF. The CDR3 region has the DNA TGCGCCAGCAGCCAAGAAGAACCAGATACGCAGTATTTT.

The rearrangement joins TRBV30 to TRBJ2-2, with TRBD1 identical over 9 bases. This CDR3 has 15 residues. Trimming at V came to 3 bases and at J to 3 bases, leaving 5 bases not matched to a gene. Germline V CDR1 and CDR2: GTSNPN, SVGIG (reference sequence). CDR3: CAWRGQGSDTGELFF. The CDR3 DNA reads TGTGCCTGGAGGGGACAGGGTTCGGACACCGGGGAGCTGTTTTTT.

This clone came up once. The chain carries TRBV19 and TRBJ1-1; D gene unclear. The germline CDR1 and CDR2 sequences are LNHDA and SQIVND (reference sequence). The CDR3 extends over 14 amino acids. V was pared by 4 bases and J by 3 bases, with 12 bases between. The CDR3 DNA reads as TGTGCCAGTAGTACCCTCCAATCGGACACTGAAGCTTTCTTT. The encoded protein is CASSTLQSDTEAFF.

The chain combines TRBV11-2 with TRBJ1-5; D is unresolved. The V gene's germline CDR1 is SGHAT and CDR2 FQNNGV. This CDR3 has 13 residues. Trimming left V 3 bases short and J 3 bases short, with 6 bases between. CDR3 residues: CASSFEFNQPQHF. CDR3 sequence (DNA): TGTGCCAGCAGCTTCGAGTTCAATCAGCCCCAGCATTTT.

The chain carries TRBV19 and TRBJ2-3, with 11 bases that match TRBD2. The CDR3 totals 17 residues. The trim removed 3 bases at V and 2 bases at J, leaving 7 bases unmatched. Germline CDR1 and CDR2: LNHDA and SQIVND (reference sequence). Here the CDR3 DNA reads TGTGCCAGTAGTATCCAGACACTAGCGGGAGTCACAGATACGCAGTATTTT. Its protein product is CASSIQTLAGVTDTQYF.

The sample holds one count of this clone. The rearrangement joins TRBV11-2 to TRBJ2-7, with D possibly matching TRBD2 (5 bases). Germline CDR1 SGHAT, CDR2 FQNNGV. Trimming shortened V by 7 bases and J by 3 bases, and 16 bases separated the two germline ends. CDR3 length equals 14 residues. CDR3 region: CASTKGRVRYEQYF. The CDR3 DNA is TGTGCCAGCACCAAAGGGCGGGTGCGCTACGAGCAGTACTTC.

The V gene is TRBV28, the J gene TRBJ1-2; D not resolved. The CDR3 has 12 residues. Germline assignment: CDR1 MDHEN and CDR2 SYDVKM. V was trimmed by 5 bases and J by 5 bases, leaving 9 bases between them. Here the CDR3 DNA reads TGTGCCAGCAGTGGAGGGCCGTATGGCTACACCTTC. It is translated as CASSGGPYGYTF.

CDR3 nucleotide sequence: TGTGCCAGTAGTAGCCCGGGGTTAGGGTTCGATGGCTACACCTTC. Translation gives CASSSPGLGFDGYTF. The chain employs TRBV19 and TRBJ1-2; no clear D gene. This CDR3 has 15 residues. Germline V lookup: CDR1 LNHDA, CDR2 SQIVND (reference sequence). V was trimmed by 4 bases and J by 6 bases, leaving 18 bases between them.

The chain joins TRBV5-1 to TRBJ2-1, with 7 positions matching TRBD2. The V gene end was trimmed by 4 bases and the J gene end by 7 bases; junction bases not matched to a gene: 8. CDR3 size: 14 residues. In germline, CDR1 is SGHRS, CDR2 YFSETQ. The CDR3 protein is CASSPRLRGNEQFF. The CDR3 nucleotides read TGCGCCAGCAGCCCTAGATTGCGGGGGAATGAGCAGTTCTTC. The full variable domain, its missing parts supplied by reference TRBV5-1 and TRBJ2-1, is KAGVTQTPRYLIKTRGQQVTLSCSPISGHRSVSWYQQTPGQGLQFLFEYFSETQRNKGNFPGRFSGRQFSNSRSEMNVSTLELGDSALYLCASSPRLRGNEQFFGPGTRLTVL.

The chain joins TRBV28 to TRBJ1-5, with D uncertain. Germline assignment: CDR1 MDHEN and CDR2 SYDVKM. The CDR3 loop spans 13 amino acids. The V end lost 1 base, the J end lost 8 bases, and 9 bases lay between the germline ends. Written as DNA, the CDR3 is TGTGCCAGCAGTTTATCCCCCCTAGAGCCCCAGCATTTT. This codes for CASSLSPLEPQHF.

The rearrangement joins TRBV28 to TRBJ2-1; 8 bases fit TRBD2. The CDR3 has 16 amino acids. With V trimmed by 6 bases and J by 10 bases, 17 bases remained unmatched. Per the germline V gene, CDR1 is MDHEN and CDR2 is SYDVKM. The CDR3 sequence: CASRQARGLGLNEQFF. The CDR3 DNA sequence: TGTGCCAGCAGGCAGGCCCGGGGACTAGGATTAAACGAGCAGTTCTTC.

This chain uses TRBV30 with TRBJ2-1, with 8 bases aligning to TRBD2. V gave up 2 bases and J gave up 4 bases; unmatched junction bases: 7. From germline, CDR1 is GTSNPN and CDR2 SVGIG (reference sequence). CDR3 length: 15 residues. This CDR3 is CAWSRKVAGYNEQFF. The CDR3 DNA is TGTGCCTGGAGTCGTAAGGTAGCGGGATACAATGAGCAGTTCTTC. The full variable domain, rest sourced from reference TRBV30 and TRBJ2-1, is SQTIHQWPATLVQPVGSPLSLECTVEGTSNPNLYWYRQAAGRGLQLLFYSVGIGQISSEVPQNLSASRPQDRQFILSSKKLLLSDSGFYLCAWSRKVAGYNEQFFGPGTRLTVL.